This T cell receptor (beta chain) was sequenced during a study of beta chain features in type 1 diabetes. Study-level background: Cell yields, gender and age were comparable in patients and healthy donors. Study-wide points: Shorter templates might be favored by PCR, and equally so in patients and in controls.

Every bit of the isolated RNA underwent reverse transcription, so sequencing read expressed TCRB transcripts. Naive, central memory and regulatory T cell samples came to a mean of approximately 4 million reads. Sequencing used immunoSEQ multiplex PCR; TCRdb keeps in-frame clones, though not all of them. The top ten hold more than 0.015% of the sample, which has around 400,000 clones, roughly 13% seen once. Once sorted, every population was more than 95% pure. Comments on this clone: Its antigen is unidentified.

The CDR3 sequence is 17 residues long. The trim removed 4 bases at V and 3 bases at J, leaving 12 bases unmatched. Germline V lookup: CDR1 MGHRA, CDR2 YSYEKL. Source material: naive CD4+ T cells from blood. V usage is TRBV4-1 and J usage is TRBJ2-1, with 7 bases that match TRBD1. The TCR originated in a man aged 18 to 29 in good health. CDR3 protein: CASSRTTWPGGYNEQFF. The CDR3 DNA sequence: TGCGCCAGCAGCCGCACAACCTGGCCAGGGGGCTACAATGAGCAGTTCTTC.